Listed below are T cell receptor beta chains from one sample, sequenced in a study of shared clonotypes between healthy human individuals. Some clones are missing from TCRdb's copy, which holds only in-frame ones; the method was immunoSEQ multiplex PCR. The profile covers about 2.2 million clones, with about 93% appearing a single time and 1.5% to 2% taken by the ten largest. The sample comprised naive CD8+ T cells from PBMCs. All receptors derive from a man aged 18 to 35 in good health. Some clones in this sample may be carry-over from other donors' samples. Each CDR3 is given with its conserved first and last residue. A D gene is named only where the DNA matches it firmly. The size of a clone is reported for some rows only, either as once, few or many, or as a class for expanded clones.

v_call: TRBV15; j_call: TRBJ2-7; clone_size: NA; d_call: NA; cdr3_nt: TGTGCCACCAGTGAAGTAGACAGCTCCTACGAGCAGTACTTC; cdr3_aa: CATSEVDSSYEQYF
v_call: TRBV11-2; j_call: TRBJ2-1; clone_size: NA; d_call: TRBD2; cdr3_nt: TGTGCCAGCAGCTTGGGACTAGTCACGGGAGAAGTGCAGTTCTTC; cdr3_aa: CASSLGLVTGEVQFF
v_call: TRBV6-5; j_call: TRBJ2-7; clone_size: NA; d_call: NA; cdr3_nt: TGTGCCAGCAGTTCGCTCAGGGGTTTCTCCTACGAGCAGTACTTC; cdr3_aa: CASSSLRGFSYEQYF
v_call: TRBV30; j_call: TRBJ2-1; clone_size: NA; d_call: NA; cdr3_nt: TGTGCCGGAGGTAGAGGAGCGGGTCGTAATGAGCAGTTCTTC; cdr3_aa: CAGGRGAGRNEQFF
v_call: TRBV5-6; j_call: TRBJ1-2; clone_size: NA; d_call: TRBD1; cdr3_nt: TGTGCCAGCAGCTTGGGGCAGGGGGTACCTCGAACTGGCTACACCTTC; cdr3_aa: CASSLGQGVPRTGYTF
v_call: TRBV2; j_call: TRBJ1-1; clone_size: few; d_call: NA; cdr3_nt: TGTGCCAGCAGCTGGTCAGGGGAGGGAGGGATGAACACTGAAGCTTTCTTT; cdr3_aa: CASSWSGEGGMNTEAFF
v_call: TRBV5-5; j_call: TRBJ1-1; clone_size: NA; d_call: NA; cdr3_nt: TGTGCCAGCAGAGGAAGGGGCGGGAACACTGAAGCTTTCTTT; cdr3_aa: CASRGRGGNTEAFF
v_call: TRBV12-5; j_call: TRBJ1-1; clone_size: NA; d_call: NA; cdr3_nt: TGTGCTAGTGGTTTGGGGACAGCTATGAACACTGAAGCTTTCTTT; cdr3_aa: CASGLGTAMNTEAFF
v_call: TRBV29-1; j_call: TRBJ2-4; clone_size: NA; d_call: NA; cdr3_nt: TGCAGCGTTGGGGGGTACGAGGAAGCCAAAAACATTCAGTACTTC; cdr3_aa: CSVGGYEEAKNIQYF
v_call: TRBV27; j_call: TRBJ2-2; clone_size: NA; d_call: NA; cdr3_nt: TGTGCCAGCAGTGGACCAACAGCCGGGGAGCTGTTTTTT; cdr3_aa: CASSGPTAGELFF
v_call: TRBV10-2; j_call: TRBJ2-1; clone_size: NA; d_call: NA; cdr3_nt: TGCGCCAGCAGGCAGGGGATCGGCTCCTACAATGAGCAGTTCTTC; cdr3_aa: CASRQGIGSYNEQFF
v_call: TRBV2; j_call: TRBJ1-1; clone_size: NA; d_call: NA; cdr3_nt: TGTGCCAGCAGTGATTTGAACACTGAAGCTTTCTTT; cdr3_aa: CASSDLNTEAFF
v_call: TRBV5-1; j_call: TRBJ2-7; clone_size: NA; d_call: NA; cdr3_nt: TGCGCCAGCAGCTTGGCCGACGTGGCGGGAATGAACTACGAGCAGTACTTC; cdr3_aa: CASSLADVAGMNYEQYF